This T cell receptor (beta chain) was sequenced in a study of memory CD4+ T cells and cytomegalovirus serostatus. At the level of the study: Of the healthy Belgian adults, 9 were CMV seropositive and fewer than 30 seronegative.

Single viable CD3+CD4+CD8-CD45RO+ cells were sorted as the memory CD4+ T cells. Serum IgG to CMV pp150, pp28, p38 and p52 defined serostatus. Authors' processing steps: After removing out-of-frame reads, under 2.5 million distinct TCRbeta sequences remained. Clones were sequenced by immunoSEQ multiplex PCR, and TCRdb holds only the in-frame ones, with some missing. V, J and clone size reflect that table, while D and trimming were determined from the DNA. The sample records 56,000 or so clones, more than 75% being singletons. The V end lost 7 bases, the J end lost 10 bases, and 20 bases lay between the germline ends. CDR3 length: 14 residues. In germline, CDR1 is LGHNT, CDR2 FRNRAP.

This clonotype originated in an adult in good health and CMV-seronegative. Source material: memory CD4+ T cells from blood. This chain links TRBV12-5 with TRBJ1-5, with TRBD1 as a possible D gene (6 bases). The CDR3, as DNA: TGTGCTAGTGCCCCGGAGGGGGGTATAGAACCCCAGCATTTT. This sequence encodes CASAPEGGIEPQHF.